One sample yielded the 17 T cell receptor beta chains listed below, sequenced in a study of shared clonotypes between healthy human individuals. The method was immunoSEQ multiplex PCR; TCRdb's version includes in-frame clones alone and lacks a portion of them. The repertoire consists of about 2 million clones, with over 85% occurring once and the leading ten covering roughly 0.13%. The source material was naive CD4+ T cells sorted from blood. This sample's subset: CD45RA+ positively selected. The source is a man aged 18 to 30 in good health.

J is TRBJ1-4 and V is TRBV28; possibly TRBD1 for D (5 bases). Germline-derived CDR1 and CDR2 are MDHEN and SYDVKM. This CDR3 comprises 15 residues. Deletions cut 6 bases from V and 4 bases from J, with 15 bases between. The chain's CDR3 is CASSTAGKDNEKLFF. CDR3 in DNA: TGTGCCAGCAGCACAGCAGGGAAGGATAATGAAAAACTGTTTTTT. Based on the CDR3 plus reference TRBV28 and TRBJ1-4, the full variable domain is DVKVTQSSRYLVKRTGEKVFLECVQDMDHENMFWYRQDPGLGLRLIYFSYDVKMKEKGDIPEGYSVSREKKERFSLILESASTNQTSMYLCASSTAGKDNEKLFFGSGTQLSVL.

J is TRBJ2-7 and V is TRBV4-2; possible D gene TRBD1, 7 bases. Per germline, CDR1 LGHNA and CDR2 YNFKEQ. V dropped 4 bases and J dropped 3 bases, with 16 bases sitting between them. The length of the CDR3 is 15 residues. CDR3 coding DNA: TGTGCCAGCAGCCCCCAGGGGGGCTGGGACTACGAGCAGTACTTC. Protein sequence: CASSPQGGWDYEQYF.

The chain couples TRBV6-1 to TRBJ2-7, with 7 bases lining up with TRBD1. This CDR3 is 13 amino acids long. Germline lookup yields CDR1 MNHNS and CDR2 SASEGT. The V segment lost 3 bases and the J segment 6 bases; nucleotides outside the gene matches: 5. CDR3 region: CASSEEQGFEQYF. The CDR3 DNA reads as TGTGCCAGCAGTGAGGAACAGGGGTTCGAGCAGTACTTC.

This clone appeared once. V and J are TRBV20-1 and TRBJ1-1; D possibly corresponds to TRBD1 (6 bases). From germline, CDR1 is DFQATT and CDR2 SNEGSKA (reference sequence). The CDR3 length is 11 residues. The CDR3 here is CRGLGGTEAFF. The CDR3 nucleotides are TGCAGAGGGTTAGGGGGCACTGAAGCTTTCTTT.

The chain uses TRBV30 and TRBJ1-3, with 8 nucleotides matching TRBD1. CDR3 length equals 14 residues. CDR1 and CDR2 (germline): GTSNPN, SVGIG (reference sequence). With V trimmed by 4 bases and J by 2 bases, 4 bases remained unmatched. As DNA, the CDR3 is TGTGCCTGGACAGGGGGCTCCCCTGGAAACACCATATATTTT. Its translation is CAWTGGSPGNTIYF.

The chain employs TRBV25-1 and TRBJ1-6; TRBD1 might be the D (6 bases). Germline CDR1 reads MGHDK; CDR2 reads SYGVNS. V shed 4 bases and J shed 7 bases, with 8 bases lying between them. This CDR3 comprises 13 residues. CDR3 DNA: TGTGCCAGCAGTGTCACAGGGAATTCACCCCTCCACTTT. Translated, it gives CASSVTGNSPLHF.

This chain links TRBV6-1 with TRBJ1-2; TRBD1 aligns across 10 bases. With 6 bases clipped from V and 2 bases from J, the junction kept 6 bases outside the gene matches. Germline CDR1 and CDR2: MNHNS and SASEGT. This CDR3 region has 15 residues. The CDR3 loop reads CASSPLGQGNYGYTF. As DNA, the CDR3 is TGTGCCAGCAGCCCCTTGGGACAGGGGAACTATGGCTACACCTTC.

The chain has TRBV7-9 and TRBJ1-4, with 10 bases fitting TRBD1. Germline CDR1 is SEHNR and CDR2 is FQNEAQ (reference sequence). After removal of 5 bases from V and 8 bases from J, the junction contained 5 bases not matched to a gene. CDR3 size: 14 residues. In DNA, the CDR3 is TGTGCCAGCAGCACGGACAGGGGGGACGAAAAACTGTTTTTT. It specifies CASSTDRGDEKLFF.

This rearrangement joins TRBV9 to TRBJ2-1, with TRBD2 matching 12 bases. Germline V CDR1 and CDR2: SGDLS, YYNGEE. The CDR3 sequence is 15 residues long. Trimming took 0 bases from V and 8 from J; bases not matched to a gene: 3. This CDR3 is CASSVVTSGRDEQFF. As DNA, the CDR3 is TGTGCCAGCAGCGTAGTGACTAGCGGGAGAGATGAGCAGTTCTTC.

The chain uses TRBV4-1 and TRBJ2-7; 7 bases are shared with TRBD1. The CDR3 extends over 16 amino acids. CDR1 is MGHRA and CDR2 is YSYEKL in the germline V gene. Trimming cost V 6 bases and J 5 bases; bases outside gene matches: 16. CDR3 coding DNA: TGCGCCAGCAGAGAACGACAGGGAACAGTTTCAGACGAGCAGTACTTC. Its protein is CASRERQGTVSDEQYF.

The chain is built from TRBV10-3 and TRBJ2-1; 9 bases align to TRBD2. The CDR3 is 14 amino acids. Germline V lookup: CDR1 ENHRY, CDR2 SYGVKD. J was trimmed by 8 bases and V by 6 bases; bases with no gene match: 8. The CDR3 protein is CAIRKREVDDEQFF. Here the CDR3 DNA reads TGTGCCATCAGGAAGCGGGAGGTAGACGATGAGCAGTTCTTC.

J is TRBJ1-1 and V is TRBV11-2; D not resolved. Germline values: CDR1 SGHAT, CDR2 FQNNGV. V dropped 4 bases and J dropped 6 bases, with 12 bases sitting between them. The length of the CDR3 is 13 residues. The CDR3 loop reads CASSSAGEPEAFF. The CDR3 DNA sequence: TGTGCCAGCAGCTCCGCCGGGGAACCTGAAGCTTTCTTT. Combining the CDR3 with reference TRBV11-2 and TRBJ1-1 gives the whole variable domain EAGVAQSPRYKIIEKRQSVAFWCNPISGHATLYWYQQILGQGPKLLIQFQNNGVVDDSQLPKDRFSAERLKGVDSTLKIQPAKLEDSAVYLCASSSAGEPEAFFGQGTRLTVV.

J is TRBJ1-1 and V is TRBV5-6, with 9 bases matching TRBD1. With V trimmed by 5 bases and J by 6 bases, 8 bases remained unmatched. The CDR3 contains 14 residues. Germline values: CDR1 SGHDT, CDR2 YYEEEE. The CDR3 nucleotides are TGTGCCAGCAGACCCGGGACAGGGAGCGCTGAAGCTTTCTTT. Its protein is CASRPGTGSAEAFF.

The rearrangement uses TRBV6-5 and TRBJ1-1; TRBD1 is a possible D gene (5 bases). V shed 4 bases and J shed 5 bases, with 11 bases lying between them. The CDR3 sequence is 13 residues long. Per germline, CDR1 MNHEY and CDR2 SVGAGI. In DNA, the CDR3 is TGTGCCAGCAGTTTCGGGGGAGGTACTGAAGCTTTCTTT. The encoded protein is CASSFGGGTEAFF.

V usage is TRBV25-1 and J usage is TRBJ2-2; no clear D. The CDR3 loop spans 16 amino acids. Germline assignment: CDR1 MGHDK and CDR2 SYGVNS. V lost 1 base and J lost 3, with 12 bases in between. The CDR3 is CASSELWGPDTGELFF. In nucleotides, the CDR3 is TGTGCCAGCAGTGAATTATGGGGTCCGGACACCGGGGAGCTGTTTTTT.

This chain connects TRBV10-1 to TRBJ2-3; D might be TRBD1 or TRBD2, each matching 5 bases. The ends were cut back, 7 bases at V and 2 bases at J, with 10 bases in the middle. The CDR3 covers 13 residues. In germline, CDR1 is WNHNN, CDR2 SYGVQD (reference sequence). CDR3 nucleotide sequence: TGCGCCAGCAACGAGGGGTTCACAGATACGCAGTATTTT. Its translation is CASNEGFTDTQYF.

This CDR3 reads CASSRATGSYEQYF. The CDR3, as DNA: TGTGCCAGCAGTCGGGCGACAGGTTCCTACGAGCAGTACTTC. The V gene is TRBV6-5, the J gene TRBJ2-7; D perhaps matches TRBD1 (6 bases). Trimming pared 5 bases from V and 1 base from J, leaving 12 bases between. The CDR3 consists of 14 residues. From germline, CDR1 is MNHEY and CDR2 SVGAGI.